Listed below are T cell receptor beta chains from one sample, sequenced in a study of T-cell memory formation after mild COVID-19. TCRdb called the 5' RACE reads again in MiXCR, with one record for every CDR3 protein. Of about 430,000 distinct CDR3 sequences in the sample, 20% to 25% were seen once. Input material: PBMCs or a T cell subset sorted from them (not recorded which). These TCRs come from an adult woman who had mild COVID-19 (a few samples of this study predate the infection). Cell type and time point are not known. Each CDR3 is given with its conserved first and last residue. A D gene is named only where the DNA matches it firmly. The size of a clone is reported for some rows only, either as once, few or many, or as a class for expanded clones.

cdr3_aa: CASSSGPDYGYTF
cdr3_nt: TGTGCCAGCAGTTCCGGGCCTGACTATGGCTACACCTTC
v_call: TRBV12-3/TRBV12-4
j_call: TRBJ1-2
d_call: .
clone_size: few

cdr3_aa: CASSSKTPGHWEETQYF
cdr3_nt: TGTGCCAGCAGTTCTAAAACGCCGGGACATTGGGAAGAGACCCAGTACTTC
v_call: TRBV2
j_call: TRBJ2-5
d_call: .
clone_size: .

cdr3_aa: CASSHQGLGVYEQYF
cdr3_nt: TGCGCCAGCAGTCACCAGGGGTTAGGAGTCTACGAGCAGTACTTC
v_call: TRBV4-1
j_call: TRBJ2-7
d_call: .
clone_size: .

cdr3_aa: CASSLGTSLEDEQYF
cdr3_nt: TGCGCCAGCAGCTTGGGCACTAGTCTGGAAGACGAGCAGTACTTC
v_call: TRBV5-1
j_call: TRBJ2-7
d_call: .
clone_size: few

cdr3_aa: CASSLADRLNTEAFF
cdr3_nt: TGCGCCAGCAGCTTGGCCGACAGGTTGAACACTGAAGCTTTCTTT
v_call: TRBV5-1
j_call: TRBJ1-1
d_call: .
clone_size: few

cdr3_aa: CSARKSRDRGGRGVGNQPQHF
cdr3_nt: TGCAGTGCTAGAAAGTCCCGGGACAGGGGGGGAAGGGGAGTTGGCAATCAGCCCCAGCATTTT
v_call: TRBV20-1
j_call: TRBJ1-5
d_call: TRBD1
clone_size: few

cdr3_aa: CASSQVGAGGYTF
cdr3_nt: TGTGCCAGCAGCCAAGTGGGGGCTGGTGGCTACACCTTC
v_call: TRBV14
j_call: TRBJ1-2
d_call: .
clone_size: .

cdr3_aa: CASSQRTGDVYGYTF
cdr3_nt: TGTGCCAGCAGCCAACGGACAGGGGATGTATATGGCTACACCTTC
v_call: TRBV3-1
j_call: TRBJ1-2
d_call: TRBD1
clone_size: few

cdr3_aa: CASRLAGGWLSDTQYF
cdr3_nt: TGTGCCAGCAGGCTAGCGGGGGGGTGGTTGTCAGATACGCAGTATTTT
v_call: TRBV6-6
j_call: TRBJ2-3
d_call: TRBD2
clone_size: few

cdr3_aa: CASSLAGAPGEQYF
cdr3_nt: TGCGCCAGCAGCTTAGCGGGAGCCCCGGGGGAGCAGTACTTC
v_call: TRBV5-1
j_call: TRBJ2-7
d_call: TRBD2
clone_size: .

cdr3_aa: CASSLGTHEGDYGYTF
cdr3_nt: TGCGCCAGCAGCCTAGGGACCCACGAGGGGGACTATGGCTACACCTTC
v_call: TRBV5-1
j_call: TRBJ1-2
d_call: .
clone_size: .

cdr3_aa: CAWSGRPGGETQYF
cdr3_nt: TGTGCCTGGAGTGGCCGACCCGGGGGGGAGACCCAGTACTTC
v_call: TRBV30
j_call: TRBJ2-5
d_call: TRBD2
clone_size: few

cdr3_aa: CASRLWGGEQFF
cdr3_nt: TGTGCCAGCAGGCTATGGGGGGGTGAGCAGTTCTTC
v_call: TRBV25-1
j_call: TRBJ2-1
d_call: TRBD2
clone_size: few

cdr3_aa: CASSPPWGFTGELFF
cdr3_nt: TGTGCCAGCAGCCCGCCCTGGGGGTTCACCGGGGAGCTGTTTTTT
v_call: TRBV11-3
j_call: TRBJ2-2
d_call: .
clone_size: .

cdr3_aa: CASSTRDRGPTGELFF
cdr3_nt: TGTGCCAGCAGCACAAGGGACAGGGGTCCCACCGGGGAGCTGTTTTTT
v_call: TRBV11-2
j_call: TRBJ2-2
d_call: TRBD1
clone_size: few

cdr3_aa: CSARVSGGESPLHF
cdr3_nt: TGCAGTGCTAGGGTTTCGGGGGGGGAGTCACCCCTCCACTTT
v_call: TRBV20-1
j_call: TRBJ1-6
d_call: .
clone_size: .

cdr3_aa: CASSPRDQSEGAFF
cdr3_nt: TGTGCCAGCAGCCCCAGGGACCAATCCGAGGGTGCTTTCTTT
v_call: TRBV7-3
j_call: TRBJ1-1
d_call: .
clone_size: .

cdr3_aa: CASSDWGRELFF
cdr3_nt: TGCGCCAGCAGTGATTGGGGCAGGGAGCTGTTTTTT
v_call: TRBV10-2
j_call: TRBJ2-2
d_call: .
clone_size: .

cdr3_aa: CASSLEEIADTDTQYF
cdr3_nt: TGTGCCAGCAGCTTAGAAGAAATAGCGGACACAGATACGCAGTATTTT
v_call: TRBV7-9
j_call: TRBJ2-3
d_call: .
clone_size: few

cdr3_aa: CASSEYQGYGYTF
cdr3_nt: TGTGCCAGCAGTGAATATCAGGGGTATGGCTACACCTTC
v_call: TRBV25-1
j_call: TRBJ1-2
d_call: .
clone_size: .

cdr3_aa: CASSINGQGNRNEQFF
cdr3_nt: TGTGCCAGCAGCATAAACGGACAGGGCAATCGCAATGAGCAGTTCTTC
v_call: TRBV11-1
j_call: TRBJ2-1
d_call: TRBD1
clone_size: .

cdr3_aa: CATSRIHSSGANVLTF
cdr3_nt: TGTGCCACCAGCAGGATACATAGCTCTGGGGCCAACGTCCTGACTTTC
v_call: TRBV15
j_call: TRBJ2-6
d_call: .
clone_size: many